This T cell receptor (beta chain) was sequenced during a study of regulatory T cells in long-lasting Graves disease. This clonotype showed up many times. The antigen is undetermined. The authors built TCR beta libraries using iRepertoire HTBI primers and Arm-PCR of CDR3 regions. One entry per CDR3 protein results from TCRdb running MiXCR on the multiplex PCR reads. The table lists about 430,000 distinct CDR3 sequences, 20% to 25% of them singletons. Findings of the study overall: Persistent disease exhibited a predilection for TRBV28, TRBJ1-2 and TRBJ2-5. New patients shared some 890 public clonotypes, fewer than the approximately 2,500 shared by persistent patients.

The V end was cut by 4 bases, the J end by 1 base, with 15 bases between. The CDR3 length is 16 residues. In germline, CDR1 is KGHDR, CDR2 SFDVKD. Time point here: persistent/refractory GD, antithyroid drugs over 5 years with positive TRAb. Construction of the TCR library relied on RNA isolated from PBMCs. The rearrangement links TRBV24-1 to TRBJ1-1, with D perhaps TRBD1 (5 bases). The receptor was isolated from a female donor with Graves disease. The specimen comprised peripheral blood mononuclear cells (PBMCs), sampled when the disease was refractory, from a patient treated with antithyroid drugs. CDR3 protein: CATSDCDIGTNTEAFF. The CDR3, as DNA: TGTGCCACCAGTGACTGCGACATTGGGACGAACACTGAAGCTTTCTTT.